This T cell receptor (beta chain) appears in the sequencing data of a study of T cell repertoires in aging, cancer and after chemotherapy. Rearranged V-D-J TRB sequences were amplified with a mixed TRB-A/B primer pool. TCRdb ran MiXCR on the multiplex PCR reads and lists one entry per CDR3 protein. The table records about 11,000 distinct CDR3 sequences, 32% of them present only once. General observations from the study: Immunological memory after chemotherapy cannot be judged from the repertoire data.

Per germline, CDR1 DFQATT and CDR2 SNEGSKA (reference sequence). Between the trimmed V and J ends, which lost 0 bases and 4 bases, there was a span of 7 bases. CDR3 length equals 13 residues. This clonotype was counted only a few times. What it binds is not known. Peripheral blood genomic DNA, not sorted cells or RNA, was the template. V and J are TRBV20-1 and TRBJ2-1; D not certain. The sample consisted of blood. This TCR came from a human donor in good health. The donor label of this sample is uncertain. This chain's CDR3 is CSARDYEYNEQFF. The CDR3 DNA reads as TGCAGTGCTAGAGATTACGAATACAATGAGCAGTTCTTC.